This T cell receptor (beta chain) derives from a study of T cells in Graves' hyperthyroidism and ophthalmopathy. The CDR3 extends over 12 amino acids. Germline CDR1 and CDR2: DFQATT and SNEGSKA (reference sequence). V lost 6 bases and J 8 bases, leaving 16 bases between the germline ends. TCR beta CDR3 region amplification was performed from RNA transcripts. The study used the HTBI primer set for a first-round RT-PCR of the TCR CDR3. One entry per CDR3 protein, called by TCRdb with MiXCR from the multiplex PCR reads. The sample gives about 840,000 distinct CDR3 sequences, approximately 40% of which show up once; approximately 8.7% is in the top ten. This clonotype has ten or more counts.

This clonotype was sampled from a man in his late teens or twenties with Graves' hyperthyroidism. This sequence joins TRBV20-1 and TRBJ1-1; D uncertain. Input material: blood. The CDR3 sequence: CSALRLSPEAFF. CDR3 bases: TGCAGTGCCCTACGTCTGTCACCCGAAGCTTTCTTT.